The T cell receptor (beta chain) described here comes from a study of tumor-infiltrating lymphocytes in localized non-small cell lung cancer. Germline lookup yields CDR1 KGHSH and CDR2 LQKENI. This CDR3 spans 18 amino acids. Trimming shortened V by 2 bases and J by 6 bases, and 26 bases separated the two germline ends. The protocol was immunoSEQ multiplex PCR, while the TCRdb copy is restricted to in-frame clones and leaves out a portion. The table records approximately 5,100 clones, 81% of them present only once. The specimen sequenced was lung tumor tissue. V and J are TRBV18 and TRBJ2-7; D could derive from TRBD1 or TRBD2 (8 bases each). This clonotype originated in a human donor with non-small cell lung cancer. CDR3 loop: CASSPGQGQGGLEAEQYF. CDR3 in DNA: TGTGCCAGCTCACCAGGACAGGGTCAAGGGGGACTAGAGGCCGAGCAGTACTTC. The full variable domain, rest sourced from reference TRBV18 and TRBJ2-7, is NAGVMQNPRHLVRRRGQEARLRCSPMKGHSHVYWYRQLPEEGLKFMVYLQKENIIDESGMPKERFSAEFPKEGPSILRIQQVVRGDSAAYFCASSPGQGQGGLEAEQYFGPGTRLTVT.